This T cell receptor (beta chain) was observed in a study of chemoradiotherapy in HPV16-positive cancers. The study's findings and limits: HPV-responsive T-cell expansion during chemoradiotherapy was linked to improved recurrence-free survival in HPV16-positive patients. Candidate HPV-specific clones and E7-related TCR motifs grew in tumor during treatment.

Notes on this clone: Its antigen remains unknown.

CDR3 length: 14 amino acids. Deletions cut 5 bases from V and 5 bases from J, with 16 bases between. In germline, CDR1 is MNHNY, CDR2 SVGAGI (reference sequence). Measured with immunoSEQ multiplex PCR; TCRdb has only the in-frame clones, and not every one. The table shows more than 13,000 clones, with around nine tenths occurring only once. The receptor comes from a human donor with HPV-associated anogenital cancer. V is TRBV6-6 and J is TRBJ2-7; D possibly uses TRBD1 or TRBD2 (7 bases each). The sequences come from blood, collected from a patient who underwent chemoradiotherapy. In DNA, the CDR3 is TGTGCCAGCAGTAAACCAGGGGGGGGAAACGAGCAGTACTTC. Translating gives CASSKPGGGNEQYF.